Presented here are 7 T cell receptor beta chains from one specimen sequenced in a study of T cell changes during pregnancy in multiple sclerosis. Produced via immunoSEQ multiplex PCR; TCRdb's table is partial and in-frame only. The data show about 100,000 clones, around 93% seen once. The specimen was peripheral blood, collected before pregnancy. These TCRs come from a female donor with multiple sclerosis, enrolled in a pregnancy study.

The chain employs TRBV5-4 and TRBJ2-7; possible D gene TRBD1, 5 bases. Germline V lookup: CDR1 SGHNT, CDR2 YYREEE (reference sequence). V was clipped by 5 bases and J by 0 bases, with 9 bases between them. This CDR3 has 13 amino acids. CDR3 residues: CASSLQGSYEQYF. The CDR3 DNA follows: TGTGCCAGCAGTTTGCAGGGCTCCTACGAGCAGTACTTC. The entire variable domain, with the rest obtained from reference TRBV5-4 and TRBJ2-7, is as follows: ETGVTQSPTHLIKTRGQQVTLRCSSQSGHNTVSWYQQALGQGPQFIFQYYREEENGRGNFPPRFSGLQFPNYSSELNVNALELDDSALYLCASSLQGSYEQYFGPGTRLTVT.

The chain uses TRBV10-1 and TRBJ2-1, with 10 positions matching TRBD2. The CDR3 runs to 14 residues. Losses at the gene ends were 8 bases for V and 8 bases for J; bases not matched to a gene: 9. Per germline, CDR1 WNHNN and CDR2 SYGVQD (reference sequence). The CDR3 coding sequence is TGCGCCAGCGCCGGGACTAGCGTTATATATGAGCAGTTCTTC. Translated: CASAGTSVIYEQFF.

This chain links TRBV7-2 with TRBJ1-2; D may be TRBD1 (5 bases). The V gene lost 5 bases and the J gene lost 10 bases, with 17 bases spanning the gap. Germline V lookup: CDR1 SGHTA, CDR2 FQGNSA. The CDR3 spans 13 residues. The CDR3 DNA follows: TGTGCCAGCAGCCCTAATCTTGGGGCGTACTACACCTTC. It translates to CASSPNLGAYYTF.

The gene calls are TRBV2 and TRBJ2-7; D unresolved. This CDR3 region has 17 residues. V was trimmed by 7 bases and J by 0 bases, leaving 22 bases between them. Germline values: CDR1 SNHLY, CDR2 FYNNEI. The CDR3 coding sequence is TGTGCCAGCACTCCAGACGGAGTGGCGGTCCCCTCCTACGAGCAGTACTTC. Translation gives CASTPDGVAVPSYEQYF.

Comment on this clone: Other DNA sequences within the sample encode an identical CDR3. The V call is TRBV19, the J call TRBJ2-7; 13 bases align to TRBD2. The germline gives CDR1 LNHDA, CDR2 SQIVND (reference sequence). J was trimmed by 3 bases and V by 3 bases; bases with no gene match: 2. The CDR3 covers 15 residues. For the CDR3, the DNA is TGTGCCAGTAGTATTCGACTAGCGGGAGGCTACGAGCAGTACTTC. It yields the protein CASSIRLAGGYEQYF. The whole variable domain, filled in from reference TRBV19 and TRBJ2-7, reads DGGITQSPKYLFRKEGQNVTLSCEQNLNHDAMYWYRQDPGQGLRLIYYSQIVNDFQKGDIAEGYSVSREKKESFPLTVTSAQKNPTAFYLCASSIRLAGGYEQYFGPGTRLTVT.

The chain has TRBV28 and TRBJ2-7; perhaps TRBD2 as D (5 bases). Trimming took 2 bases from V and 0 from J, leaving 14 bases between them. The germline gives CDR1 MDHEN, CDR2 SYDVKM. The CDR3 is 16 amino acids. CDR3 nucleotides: TGTGCCAGCAGTTTAGTTCTAGCCAGCGCCTCCTACGAGCAGTACTTC. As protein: CASSLVLASASYEQYF.

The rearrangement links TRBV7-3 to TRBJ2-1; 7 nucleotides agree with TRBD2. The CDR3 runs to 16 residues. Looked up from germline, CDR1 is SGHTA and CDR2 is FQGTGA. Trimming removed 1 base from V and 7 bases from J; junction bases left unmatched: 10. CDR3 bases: TGTGCCAGCAGCTTAATCTTCTCGGGGACTATGAATGAGCAGTTCTTC. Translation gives CASSLIFSGTMNEQFF.